Presented here are 16 T cell receptor beta chains from one specimen sequenced in a study of T cell responses to AZD1222 COVID-19 vaccine. Assay used: immunoSEQ multiplex PCR; TCRdb lists only in-frame clones, some missing. Among 150,000 or so clones listed, roughly 91% were seen once. Specimen: peripheral blood, collected 28 days after the second AZD1222 dose. The receptors derive from an adult who received the AZD1222 COVID-19 vaccine.

The chain combines TRBV7-9 with TRBJ2-7; either TRBD1 or TRBD2 may fit D (5 bases each). The CDR3 runs 14 residues. Between the trimmed V and J ends, which lost 4 bases and 1 base, there was a span of 11 bases. Germline V CDR1 and CDR2: SEHNR, FQNEAQ (reference sequence). The CDR3 here is CASSSPGRSYEQYF. For the CDR3, the DNA is TGTGCCAGCAGCTCCCCGGGACGGTCCTACGAGCAGTACTTC.

The rearrangement uses TRBV29-1 and TRBJ2-2, with TRBD1 identical over 9 bases. Germline loops: CDR1 SQVTM, CDR2 ANQGSEA. With V trimmed by 5 bases and J by 3 bases, 4 bases remained unmatched. This CDR3 spans 14 amino acids. CDR3 sequence: CSVLRDRDTGELFF. CDR3 nucleotides: TGCAGCGTTCTCCGGGACAGGGACACCGGGGAGCTGTTTTTT.

The J gene is TRBJ1-2, the V gene TRBV24-1; no definite D call. The CDR3 is 14 amino acids. Germline V gene sequence: CDR1 KGHDR, CDR2 SFDVKD. V lost 0 bases and J lost 1, with 5 bases in between. CDR3 in amino acids: CATSDLRSNYGYTF. DNA of the CDR3: TGTGCCACCAGTGATTTGCGGAGTAACTATGGCTACACCTTC.

The rearrangement links TRBV28 to TRBJ2-7, with 7 bases fitting TRBD1. After removal of 2 bases from V and 9 bases from J, the junction contained 7 bases not matched to a gene. The germline CDR1 and CDR2 sequences are MDHEN and SYDVKM. The CDR3 covers 13 residues. The DNA for the CDR3 is TGTGCCAGCAGTTTAAGAGACAGGGCCGGGCAGTACTTC. Protein sequence: CASSLRDRAGQYF.

This clone was seen just once. Being one base from a much bigger clone, this may be a read error. Other DNA variants within this sample encode the same CDR3. The rearrangement joins TRBV28 to TRBJ1-2, with no clear D. V was pared by 3 bases and J by 3 bases, with 8 bases between. Germline CDR1 reads MDHEN; CDR2 reads SYDVKM. The CDR3 loop spans 13 amino acids. CDR3 bases: TGTGCCAGCAGTTTGGATAGGGACTATGGCTACACCTTC. This sequence encodes CASSLDRDYGYTF.

This sequence joins TRBV19 and TRBJ1-5; weak D call: TRBD1 (6 bases). The CDR3 has 16 residues. V shed 5 bases and J shed 0 bases, with 14 bases lying between them. Germline V CDR1 and CDR2: LNHDA, SQIVND (reference sequence). The CDR3 DNA reads as TGTGCCAGTAGTCCCCGGGGGGGCTATAGCAATCAGCCCCAGCATTTT. Protein product: CASSPRGGYSNQPQHF.

CDR3 coding DNA: TGTGCCAGCAGCTTCGGAAACAGAGAAACCTCTGGAAACACCATATATTTT. Amino acid sequence: CASSFGNRETSGNTIYF. The J gene is TRBJ1-3, the V gene TRBV7-3; no reliable D call. This CDR3 spans 17 amino acids. V lost 3 bases to trimming and J lost 0 bases, with 15 bases between them. CDR1 and CDR2 from the germline V gene are SGHTA and FQGTGA.

This sequence joins TRBV4-3 and TRBJ1-5; a weak D match, TRBD1 (5 bases). The V gene lost 1 base and the J gene lost 5 bases, with 15 bases spanning the gap. CDR1 and CDR2 (germline): LGHNA, YSLEER. CDR3 length equals 16 residues. The CDR3 DNA reads TGCGCCAGCAGCCAAGGGTATTGGGGGATCCATCAGCCCCAGCATTTT. This sequence encodes CASSQGYWGIHQPQHF.

This clone was counted between two and nine times. The chain links TRBV10-1 to TRBJ2-7; D is undetermined. Germline V gene data show CDR1 as WNHNN and CDR2 as SYGVQD (reference sequence). Trimming pared 0 bases from V and 6 bases from J, leaving 3 bases between. The CDR3 length is 11 residues. DNA for the CDR3: TGCGCCAGCAGTGAGTCGGTCGAGCAGTACTTC. This codes for CASSESVEQYF.

This clone was detected only a few times. The chain has TRBV2 and TRBJ1-1; perhaps TRBD1 as D (5 bases). In germline, CDR1 is SNHLY, CDR2 FYNNEI. V was pared by 5 bases and J by 1 base, with 11 bases between. This CDR3 is built from 14 residues. Here the CDR3 reads CASSWGGTNTEAFF. The CDR3 DNA follows: TGTGCCAGCAGTTGGGGGGGAACGAACACTGAAGCTTTCTTT.

This clone was observed a handful of times. The chain links TRBV19 to TRBJ2-3; 7 bases map to TRBD1. The CDR3 loop spans 15 amino acids. CDR1 is LNHDA, CDR2 SQIVND, per germline (reference sequence). V shed 1 base, J shed 0 bases, and the junction held 1 base outside the gene matches. The DNA for the CDR3 is TGTGCCAGTAGTATAGGACAGGGTAGCACAGATACGCAGTATTTT. Its translation is CASSIGQGSTDTQYF.

V is TRBV18 and J is TRBJ1-1; D remains ambiguous. Germline-derived CDR1 and CDR2 are KGHSH and LQKENI. There are 13 residues in the CDR3. Trimming removed 3 bases from V and 7 bases from J, with 12 bases in between. CDR3 in DNA: TGTGCCAGCTCACCCAGGAGGCCCCATGAAGCTTTCTTT. It yields the protein CASSPRRPHEAFF.

This rearrangement joins TRBV4-3 to TRBJ2-3; TRBD2 matches 16 bases. With 1 base clipped from V and 3 bases from J, the junction kept 10 bases outside the gene matches. Germline V gene sequence: CDR1 LGHNA, CDR2 YSLEER. The CDR3 totals 20 residues. The CDR3 loop reads CASSQGIGTSGRAGTDTQYF. DNA of the CDR3: TGCGCCAGCAGCCAAGGGATCGGGACTAGCGGGAGGGCTGGTACAGATACGCAGTATTTT.

V is TRBV10-3 and J is TRBJ1-4, with D hard to call. V shed 3 bases and J shed 14 bases, with 13 bases lying between them. This CDR3 region has 12 residues. Germline values: CDR1 ENHRY, CDR2 SYGVKD. The CDR3 sequence: CAISDSGDHLFF. The DNA for the CDR3 is TGTGCCATCAGTGACTCCGGTGATCATCTGTTTTTT.

The chain carries TRBV2 and TRBJ2-7, with D tentatively TRBD1 (6 bases). Germline CDR1 and CDR2: SNHLY and FYNNEI. The CDR3 covers 12 residues. V gave up 9 bases and J gave up 6 bases, with 15 bases separating them. In nucleotides, the CDR3 is TGTGCCAGAGGACAGTACCTTAGCGAGCAGTACTTC. Amino acid sequence: CARGQYLSEQYF.

The chain joins TRBV2 to TRBJ1-3; the D gene is possibly TRBD1 (6 bases). The germline V and J ends were trimmed by 3 bases and 4 bases, with 16 bases remaining between them. The CDR3 runs 16 residues. Germline V lookup: CDR1 SNHLY, CDR2 FYNNEI. In DNA, the CDR3 is TGTGCCAGCAGTGATGGATATGGACAGATGGGAAACACCATATATTTT. Its protein product is CASSDGYGQMGNTIYF.